These 17 T cell receptor beta chains were all obtained from the same sample, sequenced in a study of cytomegalovirus exposure and HLA in healthy donors. The PCR contained 60 Vbeta and 13 Jbeta primers. The protocol was immunoSEQ multiplex PCR, while the TCRdb copy is restricted to in-frame clones and leaves out a portion. The sample yields about 150,000 clones, 65% to 90% seen once. The specimen sequenced was PBMCs. Receptors originate from a woman in her forties or fifties in good health and CMV-seropositive.

The chain links TRBV7-2 to TRBJ1-4; D may be TRBD1 (5 bases). The germline gives CDR1 SGHTA, CDR2 FQGNSA. With 5 bases removed from V and 8 bases from J, the gap between germline ends came to 15 bases. This CDR3 is built from 14 residues. The CDR3 nucleotides read TGTGCCAGCAGCCTGCGGGGGGGGACGGAAAAACTGTTTTTT. Protein: CASSLRGGTEKLFF.

This chain links TRBV9 with TRBJ2-3; no clear D gene. The germline V and J ends were trimmed by 0 bases and 2 bases, with 10 bases remaining between them. Germline V CDR1 and CDR2: SGDLS, YYNGEE. The CDR3 is 15 residues long. The CDR3 DNA follows: TGTGCCAGCAGCGTAGGGGCTTCTAACACAGATACGCAGTATTTT. It is translated as CASSVGASNTDTQYF.

The V call is TRBV5-3, the J call TRBJ2-7; D gene ambiguous. TRBV5-3 is an open reading frame whose function is uncertain. V dropped 1 base and J dropped 0 bases, with 8 bases sitting between them. This CDR3 spans 14 amino acids. The CDR3 DNA is TGTGCCAGAAGCTTGAGAAGCGACTCCTACGAGCAGTACTTC. Protein product: CARSLRSDSYEQYF.

This chain joins TRBV19 and TRBJ1-5, with 9 bases fitting TRBD1. Trimming cost V 3 bases and J 6 bases; bases outside gene matches: 3. In germline, CDR1 is LNHDA, CDR2 SQIVND (reference sequence). The CDR3 consists of 14 residues. CDR3 sequence: CASSIGTGFQPQHF. The CDR3 region has the DNA TGTGCCAGTAGTATCGGGACAGGGTTTCAGCCCCAGCATTTT. Full variable domain (remainder filled in from reference TRBV19 and TRBJ1-5): DGGITQSPKYLFRKEGQNVTLSCEQNLNHDAMYWYRQDPGQGLRLIYYSQIVNDFQKGDIAEGYSVSREKKESFPLTVTSAQKNPTAFYLCASSIGTGFQPQHFGDGTRLSIL.

The gene calls are TRBV6-5 and TRBJ1-1; possible D gene TRBD1, 5 bases. V lost 2 bases and J 4 bases, leaving 8 bases between the germline ends. Germline lookup yields CDR1 MNHEY and CDR2 SVGAGI. The CDR3 runs 13 residues. The CDR3 here is CASSYGGATEAFF. DNA for the CDR3: TGTGCCAGCAGTTACGGAGGGGCCACTGAAGCTTTCTTT.

The chain recombines TRBV9 with TRBJ2-1; possibly TRBD1 for D (5 bases). Germline V gene data show CDR1 as SGDLS and CDR2 as YYNGEE. This CDR3 contains 14 residues. Trimming stripped 0 bases from V and 4 bases from J, with 8 bases between. The CDR3: CASSVGGGYNEQFF. The CDR3 nucleotides read TGTGCCAGCAGCGTAGGGGGCGGATACAATGAGCAGTTCTTC. Complete variable domain (other parts from reference TRBV9 and TRBJ2-1): DSGVTQTPKHLITATGQRVTLRCSPRSGDLSVYWYQQSLDQGLQFLIQYYNGEERAKGNILERFSAQQFPDLHSELNLSSLELGDSALYFCASSVGGGYNEQFFGPGTRLTVL.

This chain uses TRBV19 with TRBJ1-5; D gene unclear. The CDR3 runs to 12 residues. V lost 7 bases to trimming and J lost 4 bases, with 8 bases between them. Germline V gives CDR1 LNHDA, CDR2 SQIVND (reference sequence). The CDR3 DNA reads TGTGCCAGTAATATTATGAATCAGCCCCAGCATTTT. This encodes CASNIMNQPQHF.

V is TRBV27 and J is TRBJ1-4, with D perhaps matching TRBD1 (5 bases). Germline CDR1 reads MNHEY; CDR2 reads SMNVEV (reference sequence). Trimming removed 6 bases from V and 6 bases from J, with 11 bases in between. This CDR3 has 13 amino acids. The CDR3 DNA sequence: TGTGCCAGCAGAGAGGACACCGATGAAAAACTGTTTTTT. This translates into CASREDTDEKLFF.

The genes are TRBV4-1 and TRBJ2-2; D may be TRBD2 (7 bases). Germline V lookup: CDR1 MGHRA, CDR2 YSYEKL. The CDR3 is 19 amino acids. The V end was cut by 0 bases, the J end by 3 bases, with 20 bases between. DNA for the CDR3: TGCGCCAGCAGCCAAGAGGGTGGGAGGGGCAGGGGTTACACCGGGGAGCTGTTTTTT. It translates to CASSQEGGRGRGYTGELFF.

This chain joins TRBV6-1 and TRBJ2-5, with TRBD1 matching 9 bases. Matching the DNA end better, TRBJ2-7 makes the J call doubtful. This CDR3 has 17 residues. CDR1 and CDR2 (germline): MNHNS, SASEGT. The CDR3, as DNA: TGTGCCAGCAGTGAAGGTCCCCCGGGACAGGGCTTCTACGAGCAGTACTTC. Protein sequence: CASSEGPPGQGFYEQYF.

The chain couples TRBV5-4 to TRBJ2-7; 7 bases are a match to TRBD1. The CDR3 length is 15 residues. The germline V gene encodes CDR1 SGHNT and CDR2 YYREEE (reference sequence). V gave up 5 bases and J gave up 0 bases; unmatched junction bases: 8. The CDR3 bases are TGTGCCAGCAGACTAGGACAGGAACTCTCCTACGAGCAGTACTTC. Its protein product is CASRLGQELSYEQYF. The variable domain in full, with the rest retrieved from reference TRBV5-4 and TRBJ2-7, is ETGVTQSPTHLIKTRGQQVTLRCSSQSGHNTVSWYQQALGQGPQFIFQYYREEENGRGNFPPRFSGLQFPNYSSELNVNALELDDSALYLCASRLGQELSYEQYFGPGTRLTVT.

This clone was seen just once. This sequence joins TRBV2 and TRBJ1-1; D not resolved. Trimming took 10 bases from V and 0 from J, leaving 12 bases between them. The CDR3 spans 13 residues. CDR1 is SNHLY, CDR2 FYNNEI, per germline. The CDR3 loop reads CATSGRMNTEAFF. The CDR3 coding sequence is TGTGCCACCTCGGGTCGGATGAACACTGAAGCTTTCTTT.

This chain uses TRBV7-3 with TRBJ1-1, with TRBD1 as a possible D gene (5 bases). The CDR3 loop spans 15 amino acids. Trimming took 0 bases from V and 4 from J, leaving 12 bases between them. Germline V gene data show CDR1 as SGHTA and CDR2 as FQGTGA. CDR3 DNA: TGTGCCAGCAGCTTAACGCCTGGGGGGAGCACTGAAGCTTTCTTT. Translated, it gives CASSLTPGGSTEAFF.

This chain connects TRBV6-5 to TRBJ1-2, with D possibly matching TRBD1 (6 bases). Germline CDR1 and CDR2: MNHEY and SVGAGI. With 2 bases removed from V and 6 bases from J, the gap between germline ends came to 10 bases. This CDR3 spans 13 amino acids. The CDR3 DNA reads as TGTGCCAGCAGTTACGGGACACTTGATGGCTACACCTTC. Its translation is CASSYGTLDGYTF.

The V call is TRBV6-5, the J call TRBJ2-2; TRBD1 matches 9 bases. V lost 6 bases and J lost 6; bases outside the gene matches: 8. Germline V lookup: CDR1 MNHEY, CDR2 SVGAGI. This CDR3 is 15 amino acids long. CDR3 sequence: CASRPGQGQPGELFF. CDR3 nucleotide sequence: TGTGCCAGCAGGCCGGGACAGGGACAGCCCGGGGAGCTGTTTTTT.

This chain uses TRBV2 with TRBJ2-5; no reliable D call. The DNA end is a closer match to TRBJ2-7, so the J assignment may be wrong. This CDR3 region has 12 residues. Germline CDR1 SNHLY, CDR2 FYNNEI. The CDR3 loop reads CASSGVSYEQYF. The CDR3 DNA sequence: TGTGCCAGCAGTGGTGTCTCGTACGAGCAGTACTTC.

The chain couples TRBV10-3 to TRBJ2-2; possible D gene TRBD1, 5 bases. This CDR3 has 13 amino acids. Germline values: CDR1 ENHRY, CDR2 SYGVKD. Trimming took off 11 bases at V and 4 bases at J, with 14 bases between the two ends. The CDR3 loop is CAGRAGLTGELFF. The CDR3 DNA reads as TGTGCCGGACGCGCAGGGCTCACCGGGGAGCTGTTTTTT.